A selection of T cell receptor beta chains follows, all from one sample in a study of blood T cell repertoires in COVID-19. Clones were sequenced by immunoSEQ multiplex PCR, and TCRdb holds only the in-frame ones, with some missing. The table includes about 340,000 clones, about nine tenths detected once. Material for sequencing was peripheral blood. These receptor sequences come from a woman in her 70s with COVID-19, enrolled during active disease. Both conserved end residues are part of each CDR3. Each record gives: clone size, V gene, J gene, D gene, CDR3 protein, CDR3 DNA. The D gene is left open where the match is weak. Clone size is shown for a subset of rows, as once, few, many or a class of expanded clone.

>once|TRBV24-1|TRBJ1-2|-
CATSEGPGLSYGYTF
TGTGCCACCAGTGAGGGACCGGGACTGAGCTATGGCTACACCTTC
>-|TRBV5-8|TRBJ2-7|-
CASSWGDFRQIYEQYF
TGTGCCAGCAGCTGGGGGGACTTCCGTCAAATTTACGAGCAGTACTTC
>many|TRBV2|TRBJ1-6|TRBD1
CASSERSLGQGGSPLHF
TGTGCCAGCAGTGAACGCAGCTTGGGACAGGGAGGATCACCCCTCCACTTT
>-|TRBV7-2|TRBJ2-5|-
CASSLWGEETQYF
TGTGCCAGCAGCTTATGGGGGGAAGAGACCCAGTACTTC
>-|TRBV2|TRBJ1-2|-
CASSRQEGYTF
TGTGCCAGCAGCAGACAGGAGGGCTACACCTTC
>-|TRBV19|TRBJ2-5|-
CATTLGETQYF
TGTGCCACCACACTAGGGGAGACCCAGTACTTC
>-|TRBV5-6|TRBJ2-2|TRBD2
CASSYWGGLNTGELFF
TGTGCCAGCAGCTATTGGGGGGGACTTAACACCGGGGAGCTGTTTTTT
>-|TRBV11-2|TRBJ1-6|-
CASSLNTGNSPLHF
TGTGCCAGCAGCTTAAATACAGGGAATTCACCCCTCCACTTT
>-|TRBV30|TRBJ2-3|-
CAWTTTGTDTQYF
TGTGCCTGGACCACGACTGGCACAGATACGCAGTATTTT
>-|TRBV28|TRBJ1-2|-
CASSPAGTLNYGYTF
TGTGCCAGCAGCCCTGCCGGGACACTCAACTATGGCTACACCTTC
>-|TRBV19|TRBJ2-7|-
CASKGVAYEQYF
TGTGCCAGTAAAGGGGTGGCCTACGAGCAGTACTTC
>few|TRBV30|TRBJ2-1|-
CAWSGAASSYNEQFF
TGTGCCTGGAGCGGAGCGGCTAGCTCCTACAATGAGCAGTTCTTC
>-|TRBV2|TRBJ2-7|-
CASNREAGALGEQYF
TGTGCCAGCAACCGCGAGGCAGGGGCCCTCGGGGAGCAGTACTTC
>-|TRBV10-2|TRBJ2-5|-
CASTWNEVETQYF
TGCGCCAGCACTTGGAACGAGGTGGAGACCCAGTACTTC
>-|TRBV5-1|TRBJ1-2|-
CASSPGLNYGYTF
TGCGCCAGCAGCCCCGGACTTAACTATGGCTACACCTTC
>-|TRBV5-6|TRBJ2-7|-
CASSFGVYEQYF
TGTGCCAGCAGCTTCGGAGTGTACGAGCAGTACTTC
>-|TRBV5-1|TRBJ1-1|-
CASSLWGGATSTEAFF
TGCGCCAGCAGCCTGTGGGGGGGCGCGACGTCTACTGAAGCTTTCTTT
>few|TRBV9|TRBJ2-2|-
CASSVAWNTGELFF
TGTGCCAGCAGCGTAGCCTGGAACACCGGGGAGCTGTTTTTT
>-|TRBV5-1|TRBJ2-7|-
CASSLVEGTYEQYF
TGCGCCAGCAGCTTGGTTGAGGGTACCTACGAGCAGTACTTC
>once|TRBV28|TRBJ2-7|-
CASSFEETGDYVGQYF
TGTGCCAGCAGTTTTGAAGAGACAGGCGACTACGTCGGGCAGTACTTC
>once|TRBV19|TRBJ2-1|-
CASSPRGGDNEQFF
TGTGCCAGTAGTCCGCGGGGAGGAGACAATGAGCAGTTCTTC
>-|TRBV5-8|TRBJ2-1|TRBD2
CASSPGGLARNEQFF
TGTGCCAGCAGCCCTGGCGGACTAGCGAGGAATGAGCAGTTCTTC
>-|TRBV2|TRBJ1-6|-
CASSNQANSPLHF
TGTGCCAGCAGTAACCAGGCTAATTCACCCCTCCACTTT
>-|TRBV29-1|TRBJ1-3|-
CSVGSSGNTIYF
TGCAGCGTTGGCAGCTCTGGAAACACCATATATTTT
>once|TRBV11-3|TRBJ2-7|TRBD2
CASSTASGGAGEQYF
TGTGCCAGCAGCACAGCTAGCGGGGGGGCCGGCGAGCAGTACTTC
>-|TRBV5-1|TRBJ1-2|TRBD1
CASSNRDSGNYGYTF
TGCGCCAGCAGCAACCGGGACAGCGGAAACTATGGCTACACCTTC
>-|TRBV5-4|TRBJ2-3|-
CASSVLQGTDTQYF
TGTGCCAGCAGCGTACTCCAGGGGACAGATACGCAGTATTTT
>-|TRBV24-1|TRBJ2-5|TRBD2
CATSDWGRGGDKTQYF
TGTGCCACCAGTGATTGGGGGCGGGGGGGCGACAAGACCCAGTACTTC
>-|TRBV6-6|TRBJ1-1|-
CASERQLNTEAFF
TGTGCCAGCGAGAGGCAACTTAACACTGAAGCTTTCTTT
>-|TRBV6-4|TRBJ2-7|-
CASRQLREGSEQYF
TGTGCCAGCCGACAACTGAGAGAGGGCTCCGAGCAGTACTTC
>once|TRBV5-6|TRBJ1-5|-
CASSLIGGSNQPQHF
TGTGCCAGCAGCTTGATAGGGGGTAGCAATCAGCCCCAGCATTTT
>-|TRBV18|TRBJ1-1|TRBD1
CASSPGTGRTEAFF
TGTGCCAGCTCACCCGGGACAGGGAGGACTGAAGCTTTCTTT
>-|TRBV6-1|TRBJ1-1|-
CASSEAPGLGAFF
TGTGCCAGCAGTGAAGCGCCGGGGTTGGGGGCTTTCTTT
>-|TRBV5-8|TRBJ2-1|TRBD2
CASRGIAGGFTYNEQFF
TGTGCCTCCCGGGGGATTGCGGGGGGGTTTACCTACAATGAGCAGTTCTTC
>-|TRBV29-1|TRBJ1-2|-
CSVVSIGRGYGYTF
TGCAGCGTTGTGAGTATTGGCAGGGGATATGGCTACACCTTC
>-|TRBV7-2|TRBJ2-7|TRBD2
CASSLTGTNSYEQYF
TGTGCCAGCAGCTTAACCGGGACTAACTCCTACGAGCAGTACTTC
>few|TRBV11-2|TRBJ2-1|-
CASSQEDSNEQFF
TGTGCCAGCAGCCAAGAGGATAGCAATGAGCAGTTCTTC
>-|TRBV7-2|TRBJ2-7|TRBD1
CASSLIPGQYTYEQYF
TGTGCCAGCAGCCTAATTCCGGGACAGTATACCTACGAGCAGTACTTC
>-|TRBV7-9|TRBJ1-2|TRBD1
CASSPGTGGFYGYTF
TGTGCCAGCAGCCCGGGGACAGGGGGCTTCTATGGCTACACCTTC
>-|TRBV7-9|TRBJ1-1|-
CASSPNGGRGNTEAFF
TGTGCCAGCAGCCCTAACGGGGGGCGTGGGAACACTGAAGCTTTCTTT
>-|TRBV5-1|TRBJ2-2|TRBD1
CASSMDRDVRELFF
TGCGCCAGCAGCATGGACAGGGACGTGCGGGAGCTGTTTTTT
>-|TRBV7-9|TRBJ2-1|TRBD2
CASTPLAGGHNEQFF
TGTGCCAGCACCCCCCTAGCGGGGGGCCACAATGAGCAGTTCTTC
>-|TRBV4-1|TRBJ1-3|-
CASSQQEAGNTIYF
TGCGCCAGCAGCCAACAAGAGGCTGGAAACACCATATATTTT
>many|TRBV5-1|TRBJ2-3|-
CASSLESSSTDTQYF
TGCGCCAGCAGCTTGGAATCTTCTAGCACAGATACGCAGTATTTT
>-|TRBV30|TRBJ1-1|-
CAWSVRDTEAFF
TGTGCCTGGAGTGTACGGGACACTGAAGCTTTCTTT
>once|TRBV7-9|TRBJ2-7|-
CASSAWDTSYEQYF
TGTGCCAGCAGCGCGTGGGACACTTCCTACGAGCAGTACTTC
>-|TRBV5-1|TRBJ1-2|-
CASSLGLPANYGYTF
TGCGCCAGCAGCTTGGGTCTGCCGGCTAACTATGGCTACACCTTC
>-|TRBV13|TRBJ1-2|TRBD1
CASSLGTGRYTF
TGTGCCAGCAGCTTGGGGACAGGGCGTTACACCTTC
>-|TRBV5-6|TRBJ1-5|TRBD1
CASSLWTGWNQPQHF
TGTGCCAGCAGCTTGTGGACAGGGTGGAATCAGCCCCAGCATTTT
>-|TRBV5-1|TRBJ2-1|TRBD1
CASSTMTGGGEQFF
TGCGCCAGCAGCACTATGACAGGGGGTGGTGAGCAGTTCTTC
>-|TRBV6-5|TRBJ1-1|-
CASSYNERKRAFF
TGTGCCAGCAGTTACAACGAAAGGAAGCGAGCTTTCTTT
>-|TRBV7-9|TRBJ2-5|TRBD1
CASSLVLTGLGETQYF
TGTGCCAGCAGCTTAGTTTTGACAGGGCTAGGAGAGACCCAGTACTTC
>once|TRBV6-2/TRBV6-3|TRBJ1-5|TRBD1
CASSFAQGRSNQPQHF
TGTGCCAGCAGTTTTGCACAGGGGCGCAGCAATCAGCCCCAGCATTTT
>-|TRBV5-1|TRBJ2-1|TRBD2
CASSLELAGNNEQFF
TGCGCCAGCAGCTTGGAGCTAGCGGGGAACAATGAGCAGTTCTTC
>-|TRBV5-1|TRBJ2-5|-
CASSPPGGQETQYF
TGCGCCAGCAGCCCACCCGGGGGCCAAGAGACCCAGTACTTC
>-|TRBV7-2|TRBJ1-6|-
CASSPKGGGSPLHF
TGTGCCAGCAGCCCGAAGGGGGGGGGCTCACCCCTCCACTTT
>few|TRBV9|TRBJ2-7|-
CASSRLETPNEQYF
TGTGCCAGCAGCCGTCTGGAGACTCCCAACGAGCAGTACTTC
>-|TRBV18|TRBJ2-6|-
CASSPPYPGANVLTF
TGTGCCAGCTCACCACCCTATCCCGGGGCCAACGTCCTGACTTTC
>-|TRBV5-1|TRBJ2-5|TRBD2
CASSLAYRLAAEETQYF
TGCGCCAGCAGCTTGGCCTACCGACTAGCGGCTGAAGAGACCCAGTACTTC
>once|TRBV3-1/TRBV3-2|TRBJ2-1|-
CASSQERGEQFF
TGTGCCAGCAGCCAAGAAAGGGGTGAGCAGTTCTTC